The 19 T cell receptor beta chains below come from one sample, sequenced in a study of shared clonotypes between healthy human individuals. Generated by immunoSEQ multiplex PCR, the TCRdb table keeps only in-frame clones and is missing some. This table holds approximately 2.5 million clones, 90% to 95% found once. The sequencing sample was made of naive CD4+ T cells from PBMCs. Specified subset: CD45RA+ positively selected. These receptors were taken from a man aged 18 to 29 in good health. Some clones in this sample may be carry-over from other donors' samples.

The V call is TRBV4-3, the J call TRBJ1-2; 10 positions agree with TRBD1. J gave up 7 bases and V 0 bases, and 8 bases lay outside the gene matches. The CDR3 totals 16 residues. Germline assignment: CDR1 LGHNA and CDR2 YSLEER. CDR3 loop: CASSQDGRTGGVGYTF. The DNA of the CDR3 is TGCGCCAGCAGCCAAGATGGAAGGACAGGGGGAGTTGGCTACACCTTC.

This chain links TRBV2 with TRBJ2-1; 12 nucleotides line up with TRBD2. From germline, CDR1 is SNHLY and CDR2 FYNNEI. With V trimmed by 5 bases and J by 4 bases, 3 bases remained unmatched. CDR3 length: 15 residues. DNA for the CDR3: TGTGCCAGCAGTTGGACTAGCGGGATGTACAATGAGCAGTTCTTC. Its translation is CASSWTSGMYNEQFF.

This clone was seen a single time. The chain links TRBV6-1 to TRBJ1-1; D uncertain. Germline V gene lookup returns CDR1 MNHNS and CDR2 SASEGT. V was trimmed by 3 bases and J by 5 bases, leaving 13 bases between them. The CDR3 has 14 amino acids. The DNA for the CDR3 is TGTGCCAGCAGTGAGGACGGCCGCGAGACTGAAGCTTTCTTT. This codes for CASSEDGRETEAFF.

The DNA for the CDR3 is TGTGCCAGCAGCCGGGGGGTAGTAGCGGGCGGGACCGGGGAGCTGTTTTTT. Translating gives CASSRGVVAGGTGELFF. V usage is TRBV7-8 and J usage is TRBJ2-2, with 7 positions matching TRBD2. V lost 5 bases, J lost 5 bases, and 14 bases stayed unmatched. Germline CDR1 reads SGHVS; CDR2 reads FQNEAQ. There are 17 residues in the CDR3.

V is TRBV5-1 and J is TRBJ2-1; tentative D call: TRBD1 (5 bases). Germline-derived CDR1 and CDR2 are SGHRS and YFSETQ. Deletions cut 6 bases from V and 7 bases from J, with 20 bases between. This CDR3 contains 15 residues. The DNA of the CDR3 is TGCGCCAGCACCCGAGACAGTTATACAAGGAATGAGCAGTTCTTC. This translates into CASTRDSYTRNEQFF.

This clone occurred once. This sample also contains other DNA sequences that code for the same CDR3. J is TRBJ2-3 and V is TRBV7-2; D is possibly TRBD2 (5 bases). Germline V gene sequence: CDR1 SGHTA, CDR2 FQGNSA. Trimming took 0 bases from V and 2 from J, leaving 6 bases between them. The CDR3 is made up of 14 amino acids. CDR3: CASSLAGATDTQYF. In DNA form, the CDR3 reads TGTGCCAGCAGCTTAGCGGGAGCCACAGATACGCAGTATTTT.

In regard to this clone: This specimen includes other DNA sequences encoding the same CDR3. V gene TRBV5-1 combines with J gene TRBJ2-2, with TRBD1 identical over 7 bases. With V trimmed by 4 bases and J by 2 bases, 5 bases remained unmatched. Looked up from germline, CDR1 is SGHRS and CDR2 is YFSETQ. The CDR3 spans 15 residues. CDR3 loop: CASSPDRANTGELFF. CDR3 nucleotides: TGCGCCAGCAGCCCCGACAGGGCAAACACCGGGGAGCTGTTTTTT.

Here the CDR3 DNA reads TGTGCCAGCCGCCTGCTCCCCTCTGATGGCTACACCTTC. Amino acids: CASRLLPSDGYTF. V and J are TRBV19 and TRBJ1-2; D uncertain. Germline-derived CDR1 and CDR2 are LNHDA and SQIVND (reference sequence). Trimming left V 9 bases short and J 6 bases short, with 17 bases between. The CDR3 extends over 13 amino acids.

This clone appeared a few times. This sequence joins TRBV10-3 and TRBJ1-1; D not certain. The CDR3 consists of 15 residues. V dropped 10 bases and J dropped 0 bases, with 18 bases sitting between them. Germline loops: CDR1 ENHRY, CDR2 SYGVKD. CDR3 sequence reads: CATLRDPTMNTEAFF. The CDR3 DNA sequence: TGTGCCACGCTTAGAGATCCTACCATGAACACTGAAGCTTTCTTT.

The chain recombines TRBV4-1 with TRBJ2-5, with 11 bases that match TRBD2. Germline assignment: CDR1 MGHRA and CDR2 YSYEKL. The CDR3 is made up of 16 amino acids. V shed 4 bases and J 1 base; nucleotides not matched to a gene: 5. CDR3 nucleotides: TGCGCCAGCAGCCCACGAGGGACTAGCGGCCAAGAGACCCAGTACTTC. It yields the protein CASSPRGTSGQETQYF.

The DNA of the CDR3 is TGTGCCAGCAGCGTAGAGCCTAGTTCGTGGGTTAATGAGCAGTTCTTC. This translates into CASSVEPSSWVNEQFF. The chain has TRBV9 and TRBJ2-1, with unresolved D. The CDR3 covers 16 residues. V shed 0 bases and J shed 7 bases, with 17 bases lying between them. Germline CDR1 and CDR2: SGDLS and YYNGEE. The whole variable domain, filled in from reference TRBV9 and TRBJ2-1, reads DSGVTQTPKHLITATGQRVTLRCSPRSGDLSVYWYQQSLDQGLQFLIQYYNGEERAKGNILERFSAQQFPDLHSELNLSSLELGDSALYFCASSVEPSSWVNEQFFGPGTRLTVL.

In its sample, this clone was seen once. This chain connects TRBV30 to TRBJ2-5; 7 nucleotides align to TRBD2. The CDR3 runs 18 residues. The V gene's germline CDR1 is GTSNPN and CDR2 SVGIG (reference sequence). The J segment lost 1 base and the V segment lost 3 bases, leaving 17 bases of the junction unmatched. As DNA, the CDR3 is TGTGCCTGGAGCCAAACCCGCGTCGGCGGGAGAGTCCAAGAGACCCAGTACTTC. Translated, it gives CAWSQTRVGGRVQETQYF. The full variable domain, its missing parts supplied by reference TRBV30 and TRBJ2-5, is SQTIHQWPATLVQPVGSPLSLECTVEGTSNPNLYWYRQAAGRGLQLLFYSVGIGQISSEVPQNLSASRPQDRQFILSSKKLLLSDSGFYLCAWSQTRVGGRVQETQYFGPGTRLLVL.

The chain recombines TRBV9 with TRBJ2-2; tentatively, D is TRBD1 or TRBD2 (5 bases each). Per germline, CDR1 SGDLS and CDR2 YYNGEE. V lost 2 bases and J 7 bases, leaving 15 bases between the germline ends. CDR3 length: 15 residues. The CDR3 nucleotides read TGTGCCAGCAGCGTCCCGGGGCCGCGAGGCGGGGAGCTGTTTTTT. Amino acids: CASSVPGPRGGELFF.

The chain employs TRBV28 and TRBJ2-2; D may match TRBD1 or TRBD2 (5 bases each). The CDR3 is 16 residues long. Trimming pared 7 bases from V and 7 bases from J, leaving 22 bases between. From germline, CDR1 is MDHEN and CDR2 SYDVKM. Written as DNA, the CDR3 is TGTGCCAGCACCCCCTTTCTTAGGGGTGCGGGCGGGGAGCTGTTTTTT. This codes for CASTPFLRGAGGELFF.

The chain joins TRBV4-1 to TRBJ2-5, with 8 bases matching TRBD1. This CDR3 comprises 18 residues. V trimming: 2 bases; J trimming: 4 bases; junction bases outside the gene matches: 15. Germline V gene sequence: CDR1 MGHRA, CDR2 YSYEKL. The CDR3 here is CASSQPTRQGWESETQYF. CDR3 sequence (DNA): TGCGCCAGCAGCCAACCTACTAGACAGGGGTGGGAGTCAGAGACCCAGTACTTC.

The CDR3 reads CASSPTGEHGYTF. The CDR3 DNA is TGTGCCAGCAGCCCTACAGGGGAGCATGGCTACACCTTC. The genes are TRBV28 and TRBJ1-2; 7 bases are shared with TRBD1. The V segment lost 6 bases and the J segment 6 bases; nucleotides outside the gene matches: 7. Germline V gene data show CDR1 as MDHEN and CDR2 as SYDVKM. This CDR3 contains 13 residues.

The sample holds one count of this clone. The rearrangement uses TRBV5-1 and TRBJ2-2, with TRBD2 matching over 13 bases. Germline V CDR1 and CDR2: SGHRS, YFSETQ. V lost 5 bases, J lost 5 bases, and 3 bases stayed unmatched. The CDR3 is 15 residues long. The DNA of the CDR3 is TGCGCCAGCAGATGGACTAGCGGGAGTACCGGGGAGCTGTTTTTT. Translating gives CASRWTSGSTGELFF.

CDR3 DNA sequence: TGTGCCAGCGGGGCGGGAAGGGTCGAGCAGTACTTC. Protein: CASGAGRVEQYF. The V and J genes are TRBV6-5 and TRBJ2-7; D is possibly TRBD2 (6 bases). V lost 8 bases to trimming and J lost 6 bases, with 14 bases between them. CDR1 is MNHEY, CDR2 SVGAGI, per germline. CDR3 length equals 12 residues.

As to this clone: Different DNA sequences within this sample yield the same CDR3. The rearrangement links TRBV28 to TRBJ1-2, with D tentatively TRBD1 (6 bases). The V and J ends lost 3 bases and 2 bases respectively, with 7 bases between them. Germline CDR1 and CDR2: MDHEN and SYDVKM. This CDR3 is 13 amino acids long. The CDR3 sequence: CASSFDRNYGYTF. CDR3 nucleotide sequence: TGTGCCAGCAGTTTCGACAGGAACTATGGCTACACCTTC.